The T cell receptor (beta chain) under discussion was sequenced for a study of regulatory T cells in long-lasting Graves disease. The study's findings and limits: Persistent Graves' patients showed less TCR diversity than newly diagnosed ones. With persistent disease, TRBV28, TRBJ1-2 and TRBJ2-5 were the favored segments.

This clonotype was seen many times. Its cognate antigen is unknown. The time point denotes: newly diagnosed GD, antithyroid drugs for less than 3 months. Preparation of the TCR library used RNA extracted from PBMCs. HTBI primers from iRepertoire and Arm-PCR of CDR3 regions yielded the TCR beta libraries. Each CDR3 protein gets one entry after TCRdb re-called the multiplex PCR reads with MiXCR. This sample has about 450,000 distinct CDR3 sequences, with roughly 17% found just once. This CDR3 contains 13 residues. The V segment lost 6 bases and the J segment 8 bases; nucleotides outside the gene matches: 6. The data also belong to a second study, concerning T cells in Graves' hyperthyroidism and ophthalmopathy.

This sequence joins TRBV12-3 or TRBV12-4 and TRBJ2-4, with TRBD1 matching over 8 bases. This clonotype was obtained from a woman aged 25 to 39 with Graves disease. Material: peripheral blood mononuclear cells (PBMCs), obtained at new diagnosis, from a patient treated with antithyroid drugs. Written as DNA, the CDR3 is TGTGCCAGCAGCCCCGGACAGGGTTACATTCAGTACTTC. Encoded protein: CASSPGQGYIQYF.